This entry describes one T cell receptor (beta chain). Per germline, CDR1 MNHEY and CDR2 SVGEGT. CDR3 size: 18 residues. The trim removed 5 bases at V and 6 bases at J, leaving 19 bases unmatched. The data originate from a study of T-cell memory formation after mild COVID-19. Amplification by 5'RACE using constant-segment primers produced TCR alpha and TCR beta cDNA libraries that carried sample barcodes and UMIs. MiXCR was run by TCRdb on the 5' RACE reads, yielding one entry per CDR3 protein. The sample has a few hundred thousand distinct CDR3 sequences, roughly 23% seen once; the top ten hold 12%. The origin of this receptor is an adult woman who had mild COVID-19 (a few samples of this study predate the infection). Cell type and time point are not known. This sequence joins TRBV6-2 or TRBV6-3 and TRBJ2-5; 9 bases line up with TRBD2. Sequenced: PBMCs or a T cell subset sorted from them (not recorded which). The CDR3 region is CASSMGPGLAGILKTQYF. The CDR3 DNA sequence: TGTGCCAGCAGTATGGGGCCGGGGCTAGCGGGAATCTTGAAGACCCAGTACTTC.